These T cell receptor beta chains were read from a single sample in a study of identifying expanded T cells in peripheral blood. Assay: immunoSEQ multiplex PCR; the TCRdb copy retains only in-frame clones and omits some. Altogether over 100,000 clones are present, 88% being singletons, with the ten largest covering just under 8.5%. Sequencing was performed on blood. All receptors derive from a person aged 18 to 75 in good health. Each CDR3 is given with its conserved first and last residue. Fields, in order: J gene, V gene, D gene, CDR3 protein. D genes are given only for firm matches.

>TRBJ1-4|TRBV7-2|.
CASSLGSGFGEKLFF
>TRBJ1-6|TRBV6-6|.
CASSYSSELGNSPLHF
>TRBJ2-7|TRBV7-2|.
CASSSQGGLYYEQYF
>TRBJ2-1|TRBV28|.
CASSLPPPINEQFF
>TRBJ1-1|TRBV27|.
CASSFGLYTEAFF
>TRBJ2-3|TRBV7-8|.
CASSFTGKDTQYF
>TRBJ2-7|TRBV19|.
CASPRRAPSAQYF
>TRBJ1-5|TRBV4-2|.
CASSPSLGDLRPQHF
>TRBJ2-6|TRBV7-6|TRBD2
CASSLVASGSPYSGANVLTF
>TRBJ2-5|TRBV2|.
CASTPLGGTQYF
>TRBJ2-2|TRBV5-1|TRBD2
CASSLTLSGANTGELFF
>TRBJ2-7|TRBV28|TRBD1
CASSPETGATPYEQYF
>TRBJ1-2|TRBV27|.
CASSLFRDYGYTF
>TRBJ1-5|TRBV5-1|.
CASSPEDSSNQPQHF
>TRBJ2-3|TRBV2|TRBD2
CASSGGRADTQYF
>TRBJ2-7|TRBV5-1|TRBD1
CASGGGTGGYEQYF
>TRBJ2-5|TRBV9|.
CASSRSPQGGQETQYF
>TRBJ2-7|TRBV18|.
CASSPARGLSYEQYF
>TRBJ1-2|TRBV6-5|.
CASSYSSGGYTF
>TRBJ2-1|TRBV2|TRBD1
CASSDGTTTGGWLNEQFF
>TRBJ1-4|TRBV15|TRBD1
CATSTDRGRELFF
>TRBJ2-2|TRBV7-3|.
CASSGDAGELFF
>TRBJ1-1|TRBV7-2|.
CASSLEEWTEAFF
>TRBJ2-5|TRBV11-3|.
CASSGGSRETQYF
>TRBJ2-3|TRBV30|TRBD2
CAWSGLAGVTDTQYF
>TRBJ1-4|TRBV19|.
CASSSDSATNEKLFF
>TRBJ1-2|TRBV21-1|.
CASSKGVGEDYTF
>TRBJ2-1|TRBV5-1|TRBD1
CASSLEAGGGGEQFF
>TRBJ2-1|TRBV7-3|TRBD1
CASTDGGRGLRNEQFF
>TRBJ2-3|TRBV27|TRBD1
CASSQGELTGADTQYF
>TRBJ2-7|TRBV19|TRBD1
CASSIDRDRVYEQYF
>TRBJ2-5|TRBV5-8|.
CASSLTGSETQYF
>TRBJ2-7|TRBV7-6|.
CASSPVRIPYEQYF
>TRBJ1-5|TRBV18|.
CASSYDSYNQPQHF
>.|TRBV5-1|TRBD2
CASRTGGTTYEQYF
>TRBJ1-6|TRBV30|.
CAWNLEGRAYNSPLHF
>TRBJ1-6|TRBV30|TRBD1
CAWNPLTGENSPLHF
>TRBJ1-1|TRBV6-5|.
CASSSLTDMNTEAFF
>TRBJ2-1|TRBV5-4|TRBD2
CASSLKAGGDVNEQFF
>TRBJ2-7|TRBV6-1|.
CASSEVGFYEQYF
>TRBJ1-2|TRBV5-1|TRBD1
CASSLLVQGNYGYTF
>TRBJ2-5|TRBV7-9|.
CASSFQGGQETQYF
>TRBJ2-3|TRBV6-1|.
CASSTRQSDTQYF
>TRBJ2-3|TRBV25-1|.
CASSERAASFTDTQYF
>TRBJ2-5|TRBV19|.
CASSIGPTGTQYF
>TRBJ1-2|TRBV28|.
CASSSRGGDGYTF
>TRBJ2-1|TRBV29-1|TRBD2
CSVSSGSWDNEQFF
>TRBJ2-7|TRBV7-2|.
CASSLAQGFYEQYF
>TRBJ2-7|TRBV6-5|.
CASRKGHNYEQYF
>TRBJ2-1|TRBV7-9|.
CASAPGAEQFF
>TRBJ1-5|TRBV18|.
CASSPGGDLQPQHF
>TRBJ1-4|TRBV6-6|.
CASTTPGGDEKLFF
>TRBJ2-1|TRBV6-1|TRBD2
CASSALAGGPHEQFF
>TRBJ2-7|TRBV21-1|.
CASSKCALGARDEQYF